The rows below give T cell receptor beta chains drawn from one sample of a study of PD-1 blockade in classical Hodgkin lymphoma. Measured with immunoSEQ multiplex PCR; TCRdb has only the in-frame clones, and not every one. The top ten hold roughly 8.8% of the sample, which has tens of thousands of clones, 70% to 90% seen once. Specimen: peripheral blood mononuclear cells (PBMCs), collected before the fourth cycle of nivolumab. These receptors were collected from a human donor with classical Hodgkin lymphoma. The CDR3 runs from the conserved cysteine through the conserved F or W. The D gene is left open where the match is weak. Only part of the rows carry a size: once, few, many, or a class if the clone is expanded.

clone_size	d_call	v_call	j_call	cdr3_aa	cdr3_nt
NA	NA	TRBV28	TRBJ2-5	CASRRGQETQYF	TGTGCCAGCAGGAGAGGTCAAGAGACCCAGTACTTC
NA	NA	TRBV4-2	TRBJ2-4	CASSQTMRNIQYF	TGTGCCAGCAGCCAAACTATGAGGAACATTCAGTACTTC
NA	NA	TRBV5-1	TRBJ1-1	CASSPTSTWGTEAFF	TGCGCCAGCAGCCCAACATCGACTTGGGGCACTGAAGCTTTCTTT
NA	NA	TRBV10-1	TRBJ1-1	CASTRRRGPAEAFF	TGCGCCAGCACCCGTCGCCGGGGGCCGGCTGAAGCTTTCTTT
once	TRBD1	TRBV27	TRBJ2-2	CASSPTDAYGQAGELFF	TGTGCCAGCAGTCCAACAGACGCCTATGGACAGGCCGGGGAGCTGTTTTTT
NA	NA	TRBV6-6	TRBJ1-1	CASETNSGKGGTEAFF	TGTGCCAGCGAGACTAATTCCGGGAAGGGTGGGACTGAAGCTTTCTTT
NA	NA	TRBV28	TRBJ1-1	CASSPPLNTEAFF	TGTGCCAGCAGCCCCCCCCTTAACACTGAAGCTTTCTTT
NA	TRBD1	TRBV7-9	TRBJ1-1	CASSLWTGVLRDTEAFF	TGTGCCAGCAGCTTATGGACAGGGGTCCTCAGGGACACTGAAGCTTTCTTT
few	NA	TRBV12-5	TRBJ2-7	CASGLGKAYEQYF	TGTGCTAGTGGTTTGGGGAAGGCCTACGAGCAGTACTTC
NA	NA	TRBV5-3	TRBJ1-1	CARSLKARGFF	TGTGCCAGAAGCTTGAAGGCGCGGGGTTTCTTT
few	NA	TRBV29-1	TRBJ1-1	CSLRTEGTEAFF	TGCAGCCTGAGGACAGAGGGCACTGAAGCTTTCTTT
NA	NA	TRBV11-3	TRBJ2-3	CASSPAGTVSTDTQYF	TGTGCCAGCAGTCCAGCCGGGACCGTAAGCACAGATACGCAGTATTTT
NA	TRBD2	TRBV5-1	TRBJ2-1	CASSLEGTSSEQFF	TGCGCCAGCAGCTTGGAGGGGACTAGCAGCGAGCAGTTCTTC
NA	NA	TRBV5-1	TRBJ2-1	CASCGETNEQFF	TGCGCCAGCTGCGGGGAGACCAATGAGCAGTTCTTC
few	TRBD1	TRBV6-5	TRBJ2-7	CASTATGTGYYEQYF	TGTGCCAGCACCGCTACCGGGACAGGGTACTACGAGCAGTACTTC
NA	NA	TRBV9	TRBJ1-1	CASTLGGLMNTEAFF	TGTGCCAGCACCCTAGGCGGGCTAATGAACACTGAAGCTTTCTTT
NA	NA	TRBV5-1	TRBJ1-1	CASSPPSGVNTEAFF	TGCGCCAGCAGCCCCCCATCGGGAGTGAACACTGAAGCTTTCTTT
NA	NA	TRBV6-6	TRBJ2-7	CASSHRDISYEQYF	TGTGCCAGCAGTCACCGGGACATCTCCTACGAGCAGTACTTC
NA	TRBD2	TRBV5-1	TRBJ2-3	CASRRFGLAGPSSEDTQYF	TGCGCCAGCAGGAGGTTCGGACTAGCGGGGCCCAGCAGCGAAGATACGCAGTATTTT
NA	NA	TRBV15	TRBJ1-4	CATSRALSTNEKLFF	TGTGCCACCAGCAGGGCGCTGAGCACTAATGAAAAACTGTTTTTT
NA	NA	TRBV19	TRBJ2-1	CASSMKGGLGWLVEQFF	TGTGCCAGTAGTATGAAAGGTGGACTGGGTTGGTTAGTTGAGCAGTTCTTC
few	NA	TRBV21-1	TRBJ2-7	CASSKKCRGGHSYEQYF	TGTGCCAGCAGCAAAAAATGCAGGGGAGGTCACTCCTACGAGCAGTACTTC
once	NA	TRBV5-1	TRBJ1-5	CASSLEGYSNQPQHF	TGCGCCAGCAGCTTGGAGGGTTATAGCAATCAGCCCCAGCATTTT
NA	NA	TRBV7-3	TRBJ2-5	CASSLGTGFGETQYF	TGTGCCAGCAGCTTAGGCACGGGGTTCGGGGAGACCCAGTACTTC
once	TRBD1	TRBV5-1	TRBJ1-3	CASSSDRGSGNTIYF	TGCGCCAGCAGTTCGGACAGGGGATCTGGAAACACCATATATTTT
once	NA	TRBV5-8	TRBJ1-6	CASSFGGGPGSPLHF	TGTGCCAGCAGCTTCGGGGGCGGGCCTGGGTCACCCCTCCACTTT
NA	NA	TRBV11-3	TRBJ1-6	CASSLGGNNSPLHF	TGTGCCAGCAGCTTGGGGGGGAATAATTCACCCCTCCACTTT
few	TRBD1	TRBV7-6	TRBJ1-2	CASSQSTGGYGYTF	TGTGCCAGCAGCCAGTCGACAGGGGGCTATGGCTACACCTTC
few	TRBD1	TRBV30	TRBJ1-1	CAWRWDREAFF	TGTGCCTGGAGATGGGACAGAGAAGCTTTCTTT
NA	TRBD1	TRBV9	TRBJ1-1	CASSVGAGGRDTEAFF	TGTGCCAGCAGCGTAGGTGCAGGGGGCAGGGACACTGAAGCTTTCTTT
NA	TRBD2	TRBV4-1	TRBJ2-1	CASSLPSAGGNNEQFF	TGCGCCAGCAGTCTTCCGTCAGCGGGGGGGAACAATGAGCAGTTCTTC
NA	NA	TRBV5-1	TRBJ1-1	CASSPQGLRNTEAFF	TGCGCCAGCAGCCCTCAGGGGCTGCGGAACACTGAAGCTTTCTTT
NA	TRBD1	TRBV6-1	TRBJ2-7	CAINLGQDTYEQYF	TGTGCCATCAACCTCGGACAGGATACCTACGAGCAGTACTTC
few	TRBD2	TRBV7-2	TRBJ2-3	CASSGSGGSPDTQYF	TGTGCCAGCAGCGGCAGCGGGGGGAGCCCAGATACGCAGTATTTT
NA	TRBD2	TRBV9	TRBJ2-5	CASSVGGASGGEETQYF	TGTGCCAGCAGCGTAGGGGGAGCTAGCGGGGGCGAAGAGACCCAGTACTTC
NA	NA	TRBV5-1	TRBJ1-6	CASSAVNSPLQF	TGCGCCAGCAGCGCGGTAAATTCACCCCTCCAGTTT
once	NA	TRBV6-6	TRBJ2-6	CATGGPLGANVLTF	TGTGCCACCGGAGGCCCGCTTGGGGCCAACGTCCTGACTTTC
few	TRBD1	TRBV28	TRBJ1-2	CASSLAGGAVNYGYTF	TGTGCCAGCAGTTTAGCAGGGGGAGCTGTGAACTATGGCTACACCTTC
NA	NA	TRBV5-1	TRBJ1-4	CASRRTSTNEKLFF	TGCGCCAGCAGACGGACCTCAACTAATGAAAAACTGTTTTTT
NA	NA	TRBV30	TRBJ1-5	CAWNPDSNQPQHF	TGTGCCTGGAATCCTGATAGCAATCAGCCCCAGCATTTT
NA	NA	TRBV5-1	TRBJ2-3	CASSQVGGGTDTQYF	TGCGCCAGCAGCCAGGTGGGGGGTGGCACAGATACGCAGTATTTT
NA	NA	TRBV5-1	TRBJ1-6	CASSLEQRPSYNSPLHF	TGCGCCAGCAGCTTGGAACAAAGGCCCTCATATAATTCACCCCTCCACTTT
NA	NA	TRBV5-1	TRBJ1-6	CASSANNSPLHF	TGCGCCAGCAGCGCAAATAATTCACCCCTCCACTTT
NA	NA	TRBV7-8	TRBJ2-7	CASSLWGAPTYEQYF	TGTGCCAGCAGCTTATGGGGAGCCCCCACCTACGAGCAGTACTTC
NA	NA	TRBV5-6	TRBJ2-5	CASRAGPLRETQYF	TGTGCCAGCAGGGCGGGGCCCCTACGGGAGACCCAGTACTTC
NA	NA	TRBV7-9	TRBJ1-4	CASSPRQQGSEKLFF	TGTGCCAGCAGCCCCAGACAACAGGGAAGTGAAAAACTGTTTTTT
few	TRBD1	TRBV5-1	TRBJ1-2	CASSLPGTGRLYYGYTF	TGCGCCAGCAGCCTACCCGGGACAGGGCGTCTCTACTATGGCTACACCTTC
NA	NA	TRBV4-1	TRBJ1-3	CASSQVGAGFGGNTIYF	TGCGCCAGCAGCCAAGTTGGAGCAGGGTTTGGTGGAAACACCATATATTTT
once	NA	TRBV19	TRBJ1-2	CASSIETTGYTF	TGTGCCAGTAGTATCGAAACAACTGGCTACACCTTC
medium-sized	NA	TRBV4-1	TRBJ1-6	CASSQAGGEGFNSPLHF	TGCGCCAGCAGCCAAGCGGGTGGTGAGGGCTTTAATTCACCCCTCCACTTT
NA	NA	TRBV7-9	TRBJ1-1	CASSSAGGTEAFF	TGTGCCAGCAGCTCGGCCGGGGGCACTGAAGCTTTCTTT
NA	NA	TRBV5-1	TRBJ1-2	CASSLAGDYGYTF	TGCGCCAGCAGCTTGGCAGGGGACTATGGCTACACCTTC
NA	TRBD1	TRBV6-1	TRBJ1-1	CASARGPTEAFF	TGTGCCAGCGCAAGGGGGCCCACTGAAGCTTTCTTT